This TCR beta chain was recorded in a study of T-cell reconstitution after alpha-beta-depleted transplantation in children. The TCRbeta library incorporated unique molecular identifiers. TCRdb passed the PCR reads through MiXCR, listing each CDR3 protein once. The table shows about 610,000 distinct CDR3 sequences, with roughly a tenth occurring only once. In this sample, this clonotype turned up many times. The CDR3 is made up of 15 amino acids. Germline V lookup: CDR1 SGHRS, CDR2 YFSETQ. V lost 4 bases to trimming and J lost 7 bases, with 21 bases between them. The sequence was obtained from a human donor who donated a stem cell graft to a child with acute myeloid leukemia. The chain combines TRBV5-1 with TRBJ2-7; tentative D call: TRBD1 (6 bases). Sequencing was performed on PBMCs from the stem cell graft donor, taken from the stem cell graft. CDR3 coding DNA: TGCGCCAGCAGCCCTGACGGGACAAAATATGATGAGCAGTACTTC. Residues: CASSPDGTKYDEQYF.